The 19 T cell receptor beta chains given below trace back to one sample, sequenced in a study of OX40 agonist ivuxolimab in advanced cancers. TCRdb's table, derived via immunoSEQ multiplex PCR, lists solely in-frame clones and lacks some. Of roughly 100,000 clones in the sample, 85% to 90% were seen once. This specimen was CD4+ or CD8+ T cells sorted from blood, taken in a trial of the OX40 agonist ivuxolimab. These receptors all come from an adult with an advanced solid tumor such as melanoma, head and neck, liver or kidney cancer.

The CDR3 coding sequence is TGTGCCAGCTCACCAGAGGGTGAGCAGTTCTTC. Its protein is CASSPEGEQFF. The V gene is TRBV18, the J gene TRBJ2-1; a weak D match, TRBD2 (5 bases). The CDR3 length is 11 residues. Germline assignment: CDR1 KGHSH and CDR2 LQKENI. Trimming shortened V by 2 bases and J by 9 bases, and 5 bases separated the two germline ends.

The CDR3 bases are TGTGCCTGTTTCAGGGGGCGCATAAAGGGTGTAGGAGCTTTCTTT. The encoded protein is CACFRGRIKGVGAFF. The rearrangement links TRBV30 to TRBJ1-1; 8 bases align to TRBD1. The CDR3 has 15 amino acids. V was pared by 6 bases and J by 10 bases, with 19 bases of the junction left unmatched. Germline V lookup: CDR1 GTSNPN, CDR2 SVGIG (reference sequence).

The chain has TRBV10-2 and TRBJ2-3; 7 nucleotides agree with TRBD1. CDR1 WSHSY and CDR2 SAAADI come from the germline V gene. Trimming took 5 bases from V and 0 from J; bases not matched to a gene: 5. This CDR3 has 15 amino acids. In DNA form, the CDR3 reads TGCGCCAGCAGTTCAAGGGGGCCTAGCACAGATACGCAGTATTTT. As protein: CASSSRGPSTDTQYF.

The V gene is TRBV28, the J gene TRBJ2-7; weak D call: TRBD2 (5 bases). The germline CDR1 and CDR2 sequences are MDHEN and SYDVKM. V lost 6 bases, J lost 5 bases, and 14 bases lay in between. The CDR3 extends over 13 amino acids. Here the CDR3 DNA reads TGTGCCAGCAGCACCGGTGCCGGGAACGAGCAGTACTTC. Protein sequence: CASSTGAGNEQYF. Drawing the rest from reference TRBV28 and TRBJ2-7, the complete variable domain is DVKVTQSSRYLVKRTGEKVFLECVQDMDHENMFWYRQDPGLGLRLIYFSYDVKMKEKGDIPEGYSVSREKKERFSLILESASTNQTSMYLCASSTGAGNEQYFGPGTRLTVT.

The V call is TRBV5-1, the J call TRBJ2-3; 11 bases are a match to TRBD2. CDR1 and CDR2 from the germline V gene are SGHRS and YFSETQ. This CDR3 has 16 residues. V lost 4 bases and J lost 1; bases outside the gene matches: 5. CDR3 in amino acids: CASSAGLAVGTDTQYF. CDR3 DNA: TGCGCCAGCAGCGCGGGACTAGCGGTCGGCACAGATACGCAGTATTTT.

This clone was detected a few times. This chain uses TRBV2 with TRBJ1-1, with D uncertain. Between the trimmed V and J ends, which lost 6 bases and 3 bases, there was a span of 5 bases. The CDR3 contains 11 residues. CDR1 is SNHLY and CDR2 is FYNNEI in the germline V gene. The CDR3: CASSKDTEAFF. CDR3 in DNA: TGTGCCAGCAGCAAAGACACTGAAGCTTTCTTT.

This rearrangement joins TRBV5-1 to TRBJ1-6; a possible D gene is TRBD1 (5 bases). CDR1 SGHRS and CDR2 YFSETQ come from the germline V gene. V lost 0 bases and J lost 8, with 12 bases in between. The CDR3 is 15 amino acids. The CDR3 reads CASSLGDRGDSPLHF. The CDR3, as DNA: TGCGCCAGCAGCTTGGGTGATAGGGGTGATTCACCCCTCCACTTT.

V and J are TRBV7-9 and TRBJ2-3, with D perhaps TRBD1 (5 bases). Germline V gives CDR1 SEHNR, CDR2 FQNEAQ (reference sequence). The CDR3 spans 13 residues. The V end lost 7 bases, the J end lost 1 base, and 9 bases lay between the germline ends. The CDR3 nucleotides read TGTGCCAGCAACGACAGAGGCACAGATACGCAGTATTTT. Its translation is CASNDRGTDTQYF.

The CDR3 coding sequence is TGTGCCAGCAGCTATGGACTAGCGGGAGTGAAAGAGCAGTTCTTC. This translates into CASSYGLAGVKEQFF. The V call is TRBV7-3, the J call TRBJ2-1; 13 bases line up with TRBD2. With 4 bases clipped from V and 10 bases from J, the junction kept 7 bases outside the gene matches. This CDR3 region has 15 residues. Germline V gene lookup returns CDR1 SGHTA and CDR2 FQGTGA.

The CDR3 loop reads CASSEGTSGDTQYF. CDR3 bases: TGTGCCAGCAGCGAAGGGACGAGCGGCGATACGCAGTATTTT. The chain joins TRBV5-6 to TRBJ2-3; D may match TRBD1 or TRBD2 (5 bases each). The CDR3 sequence is 14 residues long. V lost 4 bases and J lost 6, with 15 bases in between. CDR1 is SGHDT, CDR2 YYEEEE, per germline.

The chain links TRBV2 to TRBJ1-1; D call uncertain. V was pared by 3 bases and J by 4 bases, with 9 bases between. The CDR3 totals 13 residues. In germline, CDR1 is SNHLY, CDR2 FYNNEI. CDR3 in DNA: TGTGCCAGCAGTGAGCAGGAGGGCACTGAAGCTTTCTTT. Translating it yields CASSEQEGTEAFF.

The chain links TRBV29-1 to TRBJ1-1; 10 bases align to TRBD1. The germline CDR1 and CDR2 sequences are SQVTM and ANQGSEA. The V segment lost 6 bases and the J segment 0 bases; nucleotides outside the gene matches: 7. The CDR3 loop spans 15 amino acids. The CDR3 DNA sequence: TGCAGCGTAATTTCGGGACAGGGGATGAACACTGAAGCTTTCTTT. Protein: CSVISGQGMNTEAFF.

The rearrangement joins TRBV6-5 to TRBJ2-7; maybe TRBD1 (6 bases). The length of the CDR3 is 14 residues. The V end was cut by 5 bases, the J end by 4 bases, with 15 bases between. Germline V gene data show CDR1 as MNHEY and CDR2 as SVGAGI. CDR3 sequence reads: CASSPIGQFYEQYF. The CDR3 bases are TGTGCCAGCAGTCCCATAGGACAGTTTTACGAGCAGTACTTC.

J is TRBJ2-1 and V is TRBV27; D is perhaps TRBD1 (5 bases). V dropped 6 bases and J dropped 3 bases, with 15 bases sitting between them. The CDR3 extends over 15 amino acids. The germline gives CDR1 MNHEY, CDR2 SMNVEV (reference sequence). CDR3 coding DNA: TGTGCCAGCAGAAACCGCCAGGGTCTCTACAATGAGCAGTTCTTC. Its protein product is CASRNRQGLYNEQFF.

The chain joins TRBV29-1 to TRBJ1-2; possibly TRBD1 for D (5 bases). CDR1 and CDR2 from the germline V gene are SQVTM and ANQGSEA. V gave up 1 base and J gave up 8 bases, with 20 bases separating them. This CDR3 comprises 15 residues. This CDR3 is CSVEGSGGRFLGYTF. CDR3 DNA: TGCAGCGTTGAAGGGTCGGGGGGTCGCTTCTTAGGCTACACCTTC.

V and J are TRBV30 and TRBJ2-1, with D uncertain. CDR1 is GTSNPN and CDR2 is SVGIG in the germline V gene (reference sequence). This CDR3 has 13 residues. Trimming pared 2 bases from V and 10 bases from J, leaving 15 bases between. The CDR3 bases are TGTGCCTGGAGTAGGCAGGTAACGTCCGAGCAGTTCTTC. Its translation is CAWSRQVTSEQFF.

V gene TRBV5-4 combines with J gene TRBJ1-2, with D possibly matching TRBD1 (5 bases). The V end was cut by 1 base, the J end by 8 bases, with 15 bases between. The germline V gene encodes CDR1 SGHNT and CDR2 YYREEE (reference sequence). CDR3 length equals 14 residues. DNA for the CDR3: TGTGCCAGCAGCTTGATGGGGCAGGGCTACGGCTACACCTTC. Translation gives CASSLMGQGYGYTF. The variable domain in full, with the rest retrieved from reference TRBV5-4 and TRBJ1-2, is ETGVTQSPTHLIKTRGQQVTLRCSSQSGHNTVSWYQQALGQGPQFIFQYYREEENGRGNFPPRFSGLQFPNYSSELNVNALELDDSALYLCASSLMGQGYGYTFGSGTRLTVV.

The chain employs TRBV18 and TRBJ2-7, with D unclear. The V end was cut by 5 bases, the J end by 0 bases, with 2 bases between. In germline, CDR1 is KGHSH, CDR2 LQKENI. CDR3 length equals 11 residues. CDR3 sequence (DNA): TGTGCCAGCTCATCCTCCTACGAGCAGTACTTC. Its translation is CASSSSYEQYF.

The gene calls are TRBV4-2 and TRBJ2-7, with a possible D match to TRBD2 (6 bases). The CDR3 spans 14 residues. The V end was cut by 1 base, the J end by 2 bases, with 9 bases between. CDR1 and CDR2 (germline): LGHNA, YNFKEQ. The CDR3 region is CASSQGGKPYEQYF. In nucleotides, the CDR3 is TGTGCCAGCAGCCAAGGCGGGAAGCCCTACGAGCAGTACTTC.